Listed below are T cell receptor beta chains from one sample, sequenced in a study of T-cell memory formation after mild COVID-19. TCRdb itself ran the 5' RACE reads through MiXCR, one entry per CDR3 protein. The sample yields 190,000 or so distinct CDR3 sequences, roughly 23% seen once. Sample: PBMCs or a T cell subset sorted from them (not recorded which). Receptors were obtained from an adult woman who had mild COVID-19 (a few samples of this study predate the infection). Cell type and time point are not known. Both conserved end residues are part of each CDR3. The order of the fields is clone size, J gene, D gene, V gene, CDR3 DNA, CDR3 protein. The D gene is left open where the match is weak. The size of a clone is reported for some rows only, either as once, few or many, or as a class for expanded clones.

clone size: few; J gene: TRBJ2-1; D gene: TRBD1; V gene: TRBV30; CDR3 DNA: TGTGCCTGGAGTGCAGGGACAGGGGTCAATGAGCAGTTCTTC; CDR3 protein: CAWSAGTGVNEQFF
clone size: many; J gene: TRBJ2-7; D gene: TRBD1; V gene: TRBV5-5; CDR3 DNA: TGTGCCAGCAGCCCGGTGGAGGGACAGGTCTTCAACGAGCAGTACTTC; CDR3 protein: CASSPVEGQVFNEQYF
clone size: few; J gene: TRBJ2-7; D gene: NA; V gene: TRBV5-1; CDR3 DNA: TGCGCCAGCAGCACGGGCCATTCCTACGAGCAGTACTTC; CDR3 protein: CASSTGHSYEQYF
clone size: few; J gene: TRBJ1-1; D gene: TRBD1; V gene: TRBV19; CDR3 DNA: TGTGCCAGTAGTATACTAGCCGGGACAGGGGAAGCTTTCTTT; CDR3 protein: CASSILAGTGEAFF
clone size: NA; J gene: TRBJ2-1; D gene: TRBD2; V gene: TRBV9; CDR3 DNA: TGTGCCAGCAGCCTTCGCCCGGGACTAGCGGCATACAATGAGCAGTTCTTC; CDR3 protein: CASSLRPGLAAYNEQFF
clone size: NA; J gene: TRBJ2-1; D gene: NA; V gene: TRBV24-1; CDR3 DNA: TGTGCCACCTCATCAGGCCTTGAGCAGTTCTTC; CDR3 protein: CATSSGLEQFF
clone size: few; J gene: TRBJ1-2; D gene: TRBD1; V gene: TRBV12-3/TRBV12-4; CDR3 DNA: TGTGCCAGCAGTTTAGCGGGACAGGGGGCGTCGGGAGGCTACACCTTC; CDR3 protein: CASSLAGQGASGGYTF
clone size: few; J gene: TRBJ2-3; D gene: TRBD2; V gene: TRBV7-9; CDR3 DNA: TGTGCCAGCAGCCCAAGGGACGGGAGGGTAGATACGCAGTATTTT; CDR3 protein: CASSPRDGRVDTQYF
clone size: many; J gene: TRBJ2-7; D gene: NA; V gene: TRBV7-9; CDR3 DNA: TGTGCCAGCAGCTTGGGCGTTGAGAGCTCCTACGAGCAGTACTTC; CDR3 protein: CASSLGVESSYEQYF
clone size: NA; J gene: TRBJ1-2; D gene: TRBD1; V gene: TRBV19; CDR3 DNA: TGTGCCAGTATGCAGGGGGCGGCTGGCTACACCTTC; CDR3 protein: CASMQGAAGYTF
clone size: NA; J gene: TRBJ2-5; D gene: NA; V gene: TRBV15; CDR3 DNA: TGTGCCACCAGCAGAGGTTTTGCAGGGCAAGAGACCCAGTACTTC; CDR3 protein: CATSRGFAGQETQYF
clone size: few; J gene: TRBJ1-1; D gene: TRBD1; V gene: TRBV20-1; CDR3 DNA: TGCAGTGCTAGAGGGGGACAGTCATACACTGAAGCTTTCTTT; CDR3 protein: CSARGGQSYTEAFF
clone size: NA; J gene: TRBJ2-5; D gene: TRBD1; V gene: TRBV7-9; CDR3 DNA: TGTGCCAGCAGCTTTGGACAGGGCGGAGAGACCCAGTACTTC; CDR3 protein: CASSFGQGGETQYF
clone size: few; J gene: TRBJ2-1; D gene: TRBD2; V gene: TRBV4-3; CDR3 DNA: TGCGCCAGCAGCCAAGTTTCGGGAGGCCCCTACAATGAGCAGTTCTTC; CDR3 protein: CASSQVSGGPYNEQFF
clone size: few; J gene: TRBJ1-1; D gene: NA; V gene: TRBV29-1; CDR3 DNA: TGCAGCGACGGACAGCTGATGAACACTGAAGCTTTCTTT; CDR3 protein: CSDGQLMNTEAFF
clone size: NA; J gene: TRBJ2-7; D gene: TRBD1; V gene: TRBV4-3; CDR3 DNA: TGCGCCAGCAGCCAAGAAGAAGGGACAGGGACCGCCTCCTACGAGCAGTACTTC; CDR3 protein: CASSQEEGTGTASYEQYF
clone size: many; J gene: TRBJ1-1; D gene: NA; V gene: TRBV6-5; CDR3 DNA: TGTGCCAGCAGTTACTCGATTGCAGGGGAAGGTACTGAAGCTTTCTTT; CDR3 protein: CASSYSIAGEGTEAFF
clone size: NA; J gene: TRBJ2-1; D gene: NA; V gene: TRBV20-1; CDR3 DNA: TGCAGTCCAGGACTTGGCTATGAGCAGTTCTTC; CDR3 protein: CSPGLGYEQFF
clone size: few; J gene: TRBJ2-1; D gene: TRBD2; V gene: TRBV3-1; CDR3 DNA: TGTGCCAGCAGCCAAGCGCTAGCGGGAGATTATGAGCAGTTCTTC; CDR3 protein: CASSQALAGDYEQFF
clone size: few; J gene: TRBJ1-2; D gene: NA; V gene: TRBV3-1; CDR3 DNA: TGTGCCAGCAGCCAAGCGGGGTTGGACTATGGCTACACCTTC; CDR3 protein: CASSQAGLDYGYTF
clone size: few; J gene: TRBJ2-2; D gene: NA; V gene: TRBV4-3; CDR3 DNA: TGCGCCAGCAGCCAAGGAACTAGCCTCACCGGGGAGCTGTTTTTT; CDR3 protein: CASSQGTSLTGELFF
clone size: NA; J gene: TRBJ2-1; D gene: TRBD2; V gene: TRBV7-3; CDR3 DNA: TGTGCCAGCAGCTTAGGGACTAGCGGGAGGGACGAGCAGTTCTTC; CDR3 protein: CASSLGTSGRDEQFF
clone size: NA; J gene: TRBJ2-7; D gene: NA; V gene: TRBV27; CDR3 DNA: TGTGCCAGCAGTCCCTCACATACCTACGAGCAGTACTTC; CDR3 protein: CASSPSHTYEQYF
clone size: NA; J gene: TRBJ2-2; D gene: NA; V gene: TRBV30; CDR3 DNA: TGTGCCTGGAACTCGGGCAGGGCCGGGGAGCTGTTTTTT; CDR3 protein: CAWNSGRAGELFF
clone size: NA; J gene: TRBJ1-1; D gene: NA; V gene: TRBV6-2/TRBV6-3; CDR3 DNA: TGTGCCAGCGAATTAGGGGGGTTTGAGGACGTTGAAGCTTTCTTT; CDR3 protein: CASELGGFEDVEAFF
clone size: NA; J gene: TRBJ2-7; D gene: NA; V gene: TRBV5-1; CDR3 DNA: TGCGCCAGCAGCTTTTTTCAACCGAGCCTTTACGAGCAGTACTTC; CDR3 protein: CASSFFQPSLYEQYF
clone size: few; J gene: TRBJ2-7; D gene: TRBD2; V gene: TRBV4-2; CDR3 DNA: TGTGCCAGCAGCCCGGGACTAGGGACCTACTACGAGCAGTACTTC; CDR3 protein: CASSPGLGTYYEQYF
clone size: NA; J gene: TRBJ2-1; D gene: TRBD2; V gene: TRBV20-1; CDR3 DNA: TGCAGTGCTAGAGATGGACTAGCCCATACCCCGGGGAATGAGCAGTTCTTC; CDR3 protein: CSARDGLAHTPGNEQFF
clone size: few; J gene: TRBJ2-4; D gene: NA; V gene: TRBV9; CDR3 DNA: TGTGCCAGCAGCGTAGACTCGGTCCTGTACTTC; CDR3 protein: CASSVDSVLYF
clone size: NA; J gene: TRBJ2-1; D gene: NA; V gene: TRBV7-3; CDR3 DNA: TGTGCCAGCAGCTCAAGCCCTGGCGACTCCTACAATGAGCAGTTCTTC; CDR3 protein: CASSSSPGDSYNEQFF
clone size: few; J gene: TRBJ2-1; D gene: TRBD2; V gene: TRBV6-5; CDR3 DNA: TGTGCCAGCAGCAGAACTAGCGGGGGGGCCGTCTACAATGAGCAGTTCTTC; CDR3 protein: CASSRTSGGAVYNEQFF
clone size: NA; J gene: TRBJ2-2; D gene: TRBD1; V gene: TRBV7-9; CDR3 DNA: TGTGCCAGCAGCTTAGGCTGGACAGGGAGTCCCGGGGAGCTGTTTTTT; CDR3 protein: CASSLGWTGSPGELFF
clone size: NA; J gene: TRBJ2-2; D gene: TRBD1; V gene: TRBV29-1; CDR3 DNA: TGCAGCGTCGGGGACAGGGGCAGCCGGGAGCTGTTTTTT; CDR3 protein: CSVGDRGSRELFF
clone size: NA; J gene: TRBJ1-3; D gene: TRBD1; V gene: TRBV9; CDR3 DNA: TGTGCCACCTACCCCGCGGGACAGTCCTCTGGAAACACCATATATTTT; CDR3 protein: CATYPAGQSSGNTIYF
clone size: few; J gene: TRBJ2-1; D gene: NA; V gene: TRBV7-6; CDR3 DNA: TGTGCCAGCAGCCCCCGACACAATGAGCAGTTCTTC; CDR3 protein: CASSPRHNEQFF
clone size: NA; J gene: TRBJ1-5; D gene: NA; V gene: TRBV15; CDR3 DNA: TGTGCCACCAGCAGAGAGGCGGAGGGGGGAATGGGTCAGCCCCAGCATTTT; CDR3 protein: CATSREAEGGMGQPQHF
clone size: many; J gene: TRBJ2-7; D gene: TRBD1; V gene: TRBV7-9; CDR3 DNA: TGTGCCAGCAGCAGTAACGGGGACAGGGTTCGTCACGAGCAGTACTTC; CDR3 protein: CASSSNGDRVRHEQYF